One TCR beta chain is described in this entry. Its antigen is unknown. This CDR3 comprises 13 residues. V lost 7 bases and J 5 bases, leaving 14 bases between the germline ends. Per the germline V gene, CDR1 is MGHDK and CDR2 is SYGVNS. The assay was immunoSEQ multiplex PCR, and TCRdb's table has in-frame clones only and misses some. The sample carries 40,000 to 50,000 clones, 60% to 75% recorded once. This sample was taken from a study of vaccination effects on CD4 cells after COVID-19. At the end of 10 days of culture, CD4+ T cells were isolated. All participants had two doses of either the BNT162b2 or mRNA-1273 vaccine. Neither prior SARS-CoV-2 infection nor positive nucleocapsid antibodies were present in the vaccine recipients. Cells had half their medium changed to IL-2 medium on days 3 and 7.

The chain combines TRBV25-1 with TRBJ1-2, with D possibly matching TRBD1 (6 bases). Sequencing was performed on CD4+ T cells from PBMCs cultured without peptide, taken after COVID-19 vaccination. The clonotype originates from a human donor who received a COVID-19 vaccine. In nucleotides, the CDR3 is TGTGCCAGCATGAAGGGGGGCGGGTATGGCTACACCTTC. Amino acid sequence: CASMKGGGYGYTF.